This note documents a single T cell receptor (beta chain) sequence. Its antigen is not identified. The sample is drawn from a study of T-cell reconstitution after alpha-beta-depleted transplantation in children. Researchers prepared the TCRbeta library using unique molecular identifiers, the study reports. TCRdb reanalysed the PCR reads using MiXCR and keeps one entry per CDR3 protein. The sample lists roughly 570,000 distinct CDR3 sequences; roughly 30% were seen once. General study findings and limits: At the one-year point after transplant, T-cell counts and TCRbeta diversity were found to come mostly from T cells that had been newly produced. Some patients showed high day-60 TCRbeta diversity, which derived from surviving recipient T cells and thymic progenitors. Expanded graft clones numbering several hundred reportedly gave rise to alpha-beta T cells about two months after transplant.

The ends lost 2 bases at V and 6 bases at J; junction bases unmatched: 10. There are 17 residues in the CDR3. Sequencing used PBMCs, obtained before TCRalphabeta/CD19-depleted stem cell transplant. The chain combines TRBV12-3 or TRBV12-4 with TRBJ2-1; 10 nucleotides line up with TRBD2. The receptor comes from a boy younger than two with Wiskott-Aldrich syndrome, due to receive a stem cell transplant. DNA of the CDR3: TGTGCCAGCAGTTTAAAGTGGGTAGCGGGAGGACTCAATGAGCAGTTCTTC. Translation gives CASSLKWVAGGLNEQFF.